The 32 T cell receptor beta chains listed next were all sequenced from one sample in a study of siplizumab effects on memory and regulatory T cells. Produced via immunoSEQ multiplex PCR; TCRdb's table is partial and in-frame only. The sample holds tens of thousands of clones; approximately 79% are singletons and the top ten take roughly 0.4%. What was sequenced was memory CD4+ T cells sorted from blood. The receptors shown here come from a human donor in good health.

This clone has just a few counts. V is TRBV6-1 and J is TRBJ1-2; D is ambiguous. The CDR3 contains 12 residues. With 7 bases removed from V and 7 bases from J, the gap between germline ends came to 13 bases. Germline CDR1 MNHNS, CDR2 SASEGT. This CDR3 is CASKASVGGYTF. The DNA for the CDR3 is TGTGCCAGCAAGGCGTCAGTAGGTGGCTACACCTTC.

V and J are TRBV30 and TRBJ2-1; 9 bases agree with TRBD2. CDR3 length equals 15 residues. Germline V gives CDR1 GTSNPN, CDR2 SVGIG (reference sequence). Losses at the gene ends were 2 bases for V and 7 bases for J; bases not matched to a gene: 9. The CDR3 sequence: CAWSLGTSRLNEQFF. For the CDR3, the DNA is TGTGCCTGGAGTCTCGGGACTAGCCGACTTAATGAGCAGTTCTTC.

This clone came up a few times. The chain employs TRBV7-2 and TRBJ1-1; 9 bases match TRBD1. With 5 bases clipped from V and 3 bases from J, the junction kept 4 bases outside the gene matches. Per the germline V gene, CDR1 is SGHTA and CDR2 is FQGNSA. This CDR3 has 14 amino acids. The CDR3, as DNA: TGTGCCAGCAGCACCCGGACAGGGGACACTGAAGCTTTCTTT. It translates to CASSTRTGDTEAFF.

V is TRBV30 and J is TRBJ2-2, with D maybe TRBD1 (5 bases). Germline CDR1 GTSNPN, CDR2 SVGIG (reference sequence). The CDR3 loop spans 16 amino acids. V dropped 0 bases and J dropped 1 base, with 12 bases sitting between them. DNA for the CDR3: TGTGCCTGGAGTGTACGGTGGACACAGAACACCGGGGAGCTGTTTTTT. It is translated as CAWSVRWTQNTGELFF. The full variable domain, in which reference TRBV30 and TRBJ2-2 provide the parts outside the CDR3, is SQTIHQWPATLVQPVGSPLSLECTVEGTSNPNLYWYRQAAGRGLQLLFYSVGIGQISSEVPQNLSASRPQDRQFILSSKKLLLSDSGFYLCAWSVRWTQNTGELFFGEGSRLTVL.

This chain links TRBV28 with TRBJ1-5; the D is unclear. Germline CDR1 and CDR2: MDHEN and SYDVKM. Trimming took off 1 base at V and 3 bases at J, with 7 bases between the two ends. The CDR3 runs to 14 residues. The CDR3 DNA is TGTGCCAGCAGTTTATTCGATTTCAATCAGCCCCAGCATTTT. Amino acids: CASSLFDFNQPQHF.

This clone was found once. The chain uses TRBV5-4 and TRBJ1-6, with D possibly TRBD1 on 5 matching bases. The CDR3 is made up of 14 amino acids. Germline V lookup: CDR1 SGHNT, CDR2 YYREEE (reference sequence). The V gene lost 5 bases and the J gene lost 5 bases, with 11 bases spanning the gap. CDR3 bases: TGTGCCAGCAGATTCGGGACGAATAATTCACCCCTCCACTTT. Its protein product is CASRFGTNNSPLHF. The whole variable domain, remainder taken from reference TRBV5-4 and TRBJ1-6, is ETGVTQSPTHLIKTRGQQVTLRCSSQSGHNTVSWYQQALGQGPQFIFQYYREEENGRGNFPPRFSGLQFPNYSSELNVNALELDDSALYLCASRFGTNNSPLHFGNGTRLTVT.

This clone appeared once. This chain links TRBV4-1 with TRBJ1-5, with unresolved D. V was shortened by 0 bases and J by 1 base, with 4 bases between the two germline ends. The germline V gene has CDR1 MGHRA and CDR2 YSYEKL. This CDR3 is built from 14 residues. The CDR3 region is CASSQDSSNQPQHF. CDR3 nucleotide sequence: TGCGCCAGCAGCCAAGACTCCAGCAATCAGCCCCAGCATTTT.

The V call is TRBV7-9, the J call TRBJ1-1; D is unclear. V shed 4 bases and J shed 2 bases, with 11 bases lying between them. Germline CDR1 is SEHNR and CDR2 is FQNEAQ (reference sequence). This CDR3 spans 14 amino acids. The CDR3 region has the DNA TGTGCCAGCAGCTCCCTAAGGGATAACACTGAAGCTTTCTTT. It translates to CASSSLRDNTEAFF.

The chain has TRBV6-1 and TRBJ2-3, with D unresolved. The ends were cut back, 11 bases at V and 4 bases at J, with 10 bases in the middle. The V gene's germline CDR1 is MNHNS and CDR2 SASEGT. The CDR3 length is 11 residues. The CDR3 region is CAGGWSDTQYF. CDR3 nucleotides: TGTGCCGGCGGCTGGTCAGATACGCAGTATTTT.

The chain couples TRBV28 to TRBJ1-2; no reliable D call. Germline V gene sequence: CDR1 MDHEN, CDR2 SYDVKM. CDR3 size: 14 residues. Trimming stripped 2 bases from V and 7 bases from J, with 14 bases between. The CDR3 protein is CASSLQTSWSGYTF. Written as DNA, the CDR3 is TGTGCCAGCAGTTTACAGACCTCCTGGAGTGGCTACACCTTC.

This chain links TRBV7-3 with TRBJ2-1; TRBD2 matches 12 bases. The J segment lost 10 bases and the V segment lost 4 bases, leaving 8 bases of the junction unmatched. Germline V gives CDR1 SGHTA, CDR2 FQGTGA. The CDR3 length is 15 residues. The chain's CDR3 is CASSSGLAGLGEQFF. For the CDR3, the DNA is TGTGCCAGCAGCTCCGGACTAGCGGGGCTCGGGGAGCAGTTCTTC. Drawing the rest from reference TRBV7-3 and TRBJ2-1, the complete variable domain is GAGVSQTPSNKVTEKGKYVELRCDPISGHTALYWYRQSLGQGPEFLIYFQGTGAADDSGLPNDRFFAVRPEGSVSTLKIQRTERGDSAVYLCASSSGLAGLGEQFFGPGTRLTVL.

V usage is TRBV20-1 and J usage is TRBJ2-5; TRBD1 is a possible D gene (5 bases). CDR3 length: 11 amino acids. Germline-derived CDR1 and CDR2 are DFQATT and SNEGSKA (reference sequence). The germline V and J ends were trimmed by 2 bases and 5 bases, with 6 bases remaining between them. This CDR3 is CSARPGETQYF. Here the CDR3 DNA reads TGCAGTGCTAGACCAGGGGAGACCCAGTACTTC.

This clone was seen only a few times. The chain carries TRBV18 and TRBJ2-1, with TRBD1 matching over 8 bases. Trimming took 4 bases from V and 4 from J; bases not matched to a gene: 3. The CDR3 sequence is 14 residues long. CDR1 and CDR2 from the germline V gene are KGHSH and LQKENI. The CDR3 DNA reads TGTGCCAGCTCACGGACAGGGAATTACAATGAGCAGTTCTTC. Translating it yields CASSRTGNYNEQFF.

This clone occurred a few times. The V and J genes are TRBV7-2 and TRBJ2-2; a possible D gene is TRBD2 (5 bases). Germline CDR1 and CDR2: SGHTA and FQGNSA. The CDR3 contains 14 residues. V was clipped by 1 base and J by 6 bases, with 9 bases between them. This CDR3 is CASSLGTVAGELFF. Written as DNA, the CDR3 is TGTGCCAGCAGCTTAGGGACTGTTGCCGGGGAGCTGTTTTTT.

The V call is TRBV11-1, the J call TRBJ2-7; D unclear. Germline CDR1 and CDR2: SGHAT and FQDESV (reference sequence). V lost 3 bases, J lost 2 bases, and 14 bases lay in between. This CDR3 spans 15 amino acids. Here the CDR3 reads CASSFSQGPPYEQYF. CDR3 nucleotides: TGTGCCAGCAGCTTTTCCCAAGGGCCCCCCTACGAGCAGTACTTC.

This chain uses TRBV6-5 with TRBJ2-7, with D unresolved. Germline V gives CDR1 MNHEY, CDR2 SVGAGI. Deletions cut 5 bases from V and 0 bases from J, with 8 bases between. There are 13 residues in the CDR3. CDR3 loop: CASSDADSYEQYF. As DNA, the CDR3 is TGTGCCAGCAGTGACGCCGACTCCTACGAGCAGTACTTC.

This chain uses TRBV7-9 with TRBJ1-6; 7 bases match TRBD1. V was clipped by 6 bases and J by 10 bases; unmatched bases: 9. This CDR3 has 14 amino acids. Germline assignment: CDR1 SEHNR and CDR2 FQNEAQ (reference sequence). CDR3 sequence: CASRSTGTESPLHF. CDR3 nucleotides: TGTGCCAGCAGGTCGACAGGGACGGAATCACCCCTCCACTTT.

This clone has a single count. The rearrangement links TRBV28 to TRBJ1-1, with 7 nucleotides matching TRBD1. The CDR3 runs 14 residues. The V gene end was trimmed by 3 bases and the J gene end by 7 bases; junction bases not matched to a gene: 8. Per germline, CDR1 MDHEN and CDR2 SYDVKM. CDR3 sequence reads: CASSLTNRDSEAFF. The DNA for the CDR3 is TGTGCCAGCAGTTTGACCAACCGGGACAGTGAAGCTTTCTTT.

CDR3 loop: CASHQGGGNSPLHF. For the CDR3, the DNA is TGTGCCAGCCACCAAGGGGGCGGAAATTCACCCCTCCACTTT. The chain recombines TRBV6-1 with TRBJ1-6, with 7 bases aligning to TRBD1. Germline V gene sequence: CDR1 MNHNS, CDR2 SASEGT. The CDR3 totals 14 residues. J was trimmed by 7 bases and V by 8 bases; bases with no gene match: 8.

The rearrangement uses TRBV19 and TRBJ1-1; D not resolved. CDR1 and CDR2 (germline): LNHDA, SQIVND (reference sequence). The CDR3 length is 14 residues. Trimming removed 6 bases from V and 1 base from J, with 12 bases in between. The DNA for the CDR3 is TGTGCCAGTAGAAGGGCGGGGTCGAACACTGAAGCTTTCTTT. This gives the protein CASRRAGSNTEAFF.

The J gene is TRBJ1-2, the V gene TRBV29-1; TRBD1 aligns across 7 bases. The V and J ends lost 7 bases and 4 bases, in that order; junction bases with no gene match: 9. The CDR3 extends over 13 amino acids. Germline V gene data show CDR1 as SQVTM and CDR2 as ANQGSEA. In DNA form, the CDR3 reads TGCAGCGCCGAAACAGGGGCGGGCTATGGCTACACCTTC. Protein: CSAETGAGYGYTF.

The genes are TRBV30 and TRBJ1-5; TRBD1 is a possible D gene (6 bases). There are 14 residues in the CDR3. Germline lookup yields CDR1 GTSNPN and CDR2 SVGIG (reference sequence). Trimming left V 1 base short and J 9 bases short, with 16 bases between. In DNA form, the CDR3 reads TGTGCCTGGAGTGATATGGGGGGCCGGGGGCCCCAGCATTTT. This translates into CAWSDMGGRGPQHF.

This chain links TRBV7-2 with TRBJ1-1; D is perhaps TRBD1 (5 bases). CDR3 size: 15 residues. Germline-derived CDR1 and CDR2 are SGHTA and FQGNSA. V lost 0 bases and J lost 0, with 8 bases in between. In DNA, the CDR3 is TGTGCCAGCAGCTTAGCCGGGGCGTTGAACACTGAAGCTTTCTTT. It encodes CASSLAGALNTEAFF.

This chain uses TRBV4-1 with TRBJ2-3, with D hard to call. Trimming removed 4 bases from V and 3 bases from J, with 14 bases in between. This CDR3 has 15 amino acids. Germline V gene sequence: CDR1 MGHRA, CDR2 YSYEKL. CDR3 loop: CASSPGNLGTDTQYF. CDR3 nucleotide sequence: TGCGCCAGCAGCCCTGGGAACCTAGGGACAGATACGCAGTATTTT.

The V gene is TRBV11-2, the J gene TRBJ2-7; D might be TRBD2 (6 bases). Trimming left V 1 base short and J 4 bases short, with 14 bases between. The CDR3 is made up of 15 amino acids. Germline values: CDR1 SGHAT, CDR2 FQNNGV. The CDR3 DNA sequence: TGTGCCAGCAGCTTAGCCCGGGAGTTATTGTACGAGCAGTACTTC. Amino acids: CASSLARELLYEQYF. Using reference TRBV11-2 and TRBJ2-7 for the parts outside the CDR3, the full variable domain is EAGVAQSPRYKIIEKRQSVAFWCNPISGHATLYWYQQILGQGPKLLIQFQNNGVVDDSQLPKDRFSAERLKGVDSTLKIQPAKLEDSAVYLCASSLARELLYEQYFGPGTRLTVT.

V gene TRBV27 combines with J gene TRBJ1-2; the match to TRBD1 covers 11 bases. The germline V gene has CDR1 MNHEY and CDR2 SMNVEV (reference sequence). After removal of 5 bases from V and 11 bases from J, the junction contained 7 bases not matched to a gene. CDR3 length: 13 residues. In nucleotides, the CDR3 is TGTGCCAGCAGTAACCGGGACAGGGGGGGGTACACCTTC. This translates into CASSNRDRGGYTF.

The chain joins TRBV6-1 to TRBJ2-5; no firm D call. This CDR3 is built from 12 residues. V gave up 2 bases and J gave up 5 bases, with 6 bases separating them. CDR1 is MNHNS, CDR2 SASEGT, per germline. This chain's CDR3 is CASSELRETQYF. As DNA, the CDR3 is TGTGCCAGCAGTGAACTGCGGGAGACCCAGTACTTC.

The chain uses TRBV11-1 and TRBJ1-1, with D tentatively TRBD1 (5 bases). In germline, CDR1 is SGHAT, CDR2 FQDESV (reference sequence). The CDR3 runs to 14 residues. Trimming took 3 bases from V and 1 from J, leaving 9 bases between them. The CDR3 DNA follows: TGTGCCAGCAGCTTTATCCAGGGGAACACTGAAGCTTTCTTT. It specifies CASSFIQGNTEAFF.

This chain joins TRBV19 and TRBJ2-3; D perhaps matches TRBD1 (5 bases). The CDR3 spans 14 residues. The V gene's germline CDR1 is LNHDA and CDR2 SQIVND (reference sequence). V lost 4 bases to trimming and J lost 3 bases, with 11 bases between them. CDR3 loop: CASSTRPGTDTQYF. The DNA for the CDR3 is TGTGCCAGTAGTACCCGCCCAGGGACAGATACGCAGTATTTT. Full variable domain (remainder filled in from reference TRBV19 and TRBJ2-3): DGGITQSPKYLFRKEGQNVTLSCEQNLNHDAMYWYRQDPGQGLRLIYYSQIVNDFQKGDIAEGYSVSREKKESFPLTVTSAQKNPTAFYLCASSTRPGTDTQYFGPGTRLTVL.

This sequence joins TRBV4-2 and TRBJ1-3; D might be TRBD1 (5 bases). V was trimmed by 0 bases and J by 4 bases, leaving 10 bases between them. Germline V gene lookup returns CDR1 LGHNA and CDR2 YNFKEQ. This CDR3 is built from 15 residues. The CDR3 sequence is CASSQEGGSGNTIYF. CDR3 in DNA: TGTGCCAGCAGCCAAGAGGGGGGGTCCGGAAACACCATATATTTT.

V is TRBV7-3 and J is TRBJ2-2, with D perhaps TRBD2 (5 bases). Per the germline V gene, CDR1 is SGHTA and CDR2 is FQGTGA. The CDR3 loop spans 15 amino acids. Trimming removed 2 bases from V and 3 bases from J, with 10 bases in between. The CDR3 reads CASSLGADYTGELFF. For the CDR3, the DNA is TGTGCCAGCAGCTTAGGAGCGGATTACACCGGGGAGCTGTTTTTT. The full variable domain, in which reference TRBV7-3 and TRBJ2-2 provide the parts outside the CDR3, is GAGVSQTPSNKVTEKGKYVELRCDPISGHTALYWYRQSLGQGPEFLIYFQGTGAADDSGLPNDRFFAVRPEGSVSTLKIQRTERGDSAVYLCASSLGADYTGELFFGEGSRLTVL.

V usage is TRBV10-3 and J usage is TRBJ2-1, with 9 bases that match TRBD2. Looked up from germline, CDR1 is ENHRY and CDR2 is SYGVKD. The CDR3 loop spans 15 amino acids. The J segment lost 6 bases and the V segment lost 5 bases, leaving 8 bases of the junction unmatched. CDR3 region: CAISRTGTSSNEQFF. CDR3 sequence (DNA): TGTGCCATCAGTCGGACCGGGACTAGCAGCAATGAGCAGTTCTTC.